These 11 T cell receptor beta chains were all obtained from the same sample, sequenced in a study of blood T cells in healthy people across ages. With a J-beta primer mix and a sample-barcoded 5' primer, a second PCR ran roughly 6 to 11 cycles. TCRdb used MiXCR to reprocess the 5' RACE reads, holding one entry per CDR3 protein. This sample carries about 1.7 million distinct CDR3 sequences, under 30% of them seen once, and the ten largest clones take approximately 7.7%. Specimen: blood. These receptors were obtained from a woman in her twenties or thirties in good health.

The chain recombines TRBV2 with TRBJ2-5; no firm D call. This CDR3 region has 14 residues. Trimming removed 7 bases from V and 4 bases from J, with 16 bases in between. Germline loops: CDR1 SNHLY, CDR2 FYNNEI. CDR3 protein: CASTASQVGETQYF. The CDR3 region has the DNA TGTGCCAGCACCGCCTCGCAGGTTGGAGAGACCCAGTACTTC.

This clonotype was counted once. V usage is TRBV7-2 and J usage is TRBJ2-1; 7 nucleotides align to TRBD1. The germline V gene has CDR1 SGHTA and CDR2 FQGNSA. The V segment lost 2 bases and the J segment 7 bases; nucleotides outside the gene matches: 5. The CDR3 has 14 residues. The CDR3 DNA reads as TGTGCCAGCAGCTTAAGGGGGCCCCCAAATGAGCAGTTCTTC. It encodes CASSLRGPPNEQFF.

This chain uses TRBV20-1 with TRBJ2-5; 12 nucleotides agree with TRBD2. Unmatched junction bases numbered 5, after V lost 2 bases and J lost 4 bases. CDR3 length: 15 residues. Germline V lookup: CDR1 DFQATT, CDR2 SNEGSKA (reference sequence). The CDR3 reads CSARPTSGSIETQYF. In nucleotides, the CDR3 is TGCAGTGCTAGACCGACTAGCGGGAGTATAGAGACCCAGTACTTC.

The chain is built from TRBV6-5 and TRBJ2-3; 8 nucleotides align to TRBD2. V lost 5 bases, J lost 6 bases, and 7 bases stayed unmatched. This CDR3 spans 14 amino acids. Germline V gene sequence: CDR1 MNHEY, CDR2 SVGAGI. The CDR3 DNA reads TGTGCCAGCAGTAAGACTAGCGACTCGGATACGCAGTATTTT. Translating gives CASSKTSDSDTQYF.

This chain connects TRBV5-1 to TRBJ1-2, with a possible D match to TRBD1 (6 bases). The germline gives CDR1 SGHRS, CDR2 YFSETQ. The CDR3 spans 14 residues. The ends were cut back, 9 bases at V and 7 bases at J, with 22 bases in the middle. CDR3 sequence: CATKGESPGAGYTF. In DNA form, the CDR3 reads TGCGCCACCAAGGGGGAAAGCCCCGGGGCTGGCTACACCTTC.

The rearrangement links TRBV20-1 to TRBJ2-3, with D unclear. This CDR3 spans 15 amino acids. Germline V gives CDR1 DFQATT, CDR2 SNEGSKA (reference sequence). With 6 bases removed from V and 0 bases from J, the gap between germline ends came to 16 bases. The CDR3 protein is CSAPRSETSTDTQYF. CDR3 in DNA: TGCAGTGCCCCGAGGTCGGAAACTAGCACAGATACGCAGTATTTT.

V gene TRBV20-1 combines with J gene TRBJ2-1, with D possibly matching TRBD2 (6 bases). Trimming stripped 7 bases from V and 4 bases from J, with 14 bases between. The CDR3 consists of 13 residues. Germline CDR1 is DFQATT and CDR2 is SNEGSKA (reference sequence). The CDR3: CSVSRLEYNEQFF. The CDR3 DNA reads as TGCAGTGTCTCTAGACTAGAGTACAATGAGCAGTTCTTC.

The V call is TRBV5-1, the J call TRBJ2-3; D may match TRBD1 or TRBD2 (5 bases each). Germline assignment: CDR1 SGHRS and CDR2 YFSETQ. V lost 4 bases and J 0 bases, leaving 9 bases between the germline ends. The CDR3 is made up of 14 amino acids. The CDR3, as DNA: TGCGCCAGCAGCAAAGGGGACAGCACAGATACGCAGTATTTT. Translating it yields CASSKGDSTDTQYF. Drawing the rest from reference TRBV5-1 and TRBJ2-3, the complete variable domain is KAGVTQTPRYLIKTRGQQVTLSCSPISGHRSVSWYQQTPGQGLQFLFEYFSETQRNKGNFPGRFSGRQFSNSRSEMNVSTLELGDSALYLCASSKGDSTDTQYFGPGTRLTVL.

Points on this clonotype: The junction departs from germline at one end; a sequencing error may be responsible. The chain joins TRBV10-3 to TRBJ2-5; TRBD2 matches 9 bases. In germline, CDR1 is ENHRY, CDR2 SYGVKD. The CDR3 runs to 16 residues. The CDR3 region has the DNA TGTACCATCAGGGGGGGGACTAGCCGAGACCAAGAGACCCAGTACTTC. Translation: CTIRGGTSRDQETQYF.

This rearrangement joins TRBV7-2 to TRBJ2-7; 7 bases line up with TRBD2. The J call is doubtful: the DNA matches TRBJ2-5 better. The germline V gene encodes CDR1 SGHTA and CDR2 FQGNSA. CDR3 length equals 16 residues. This chain's CDR3 is CASSLGGSESRETQYF. The CDR3 region has the DNA TGTGCCAGCAGCTTGGGGGGGAGCGAGAGTCGGGAGACCCAGTACTTC.

Concerning this clonotype itself: This may arise from a read error, as a much more abundant clone is one base away. J is TRBJ2-7 and V is TRBV6-2 or TRBV6-3; 8 bases are shared with TRBD1. Germline assignment: CDR1 MNHEY and CDR2 SVGEGT. V trimming: 5 bases; J trimming: 6 bases; junction bases outside the gene matches: 21. The CDR3 has 18 amino acids. The CDR3 loop is CASSPRTGSRARTCEQYF. CDR3 DNA: TGTGCCAGCAGTCCCAGGACAGGGAGCCGGGCAAGAACTTGCGAGCAGTACTTC.